The 17 T cell receptor beta chains in this list originate from one sample, sequenced in a study of immune cell composition in non-small cell lung cancer (dated by TCRdb to 2016 to 2017). Normal lung samples were non-adjacent lung tissue taken as far from the tumour as possible, at least 3 cm away, from the same patient. The library relied on the immunoSEQ multiplex PCR assay. TCRdb holds this immuneACCESS table with in-frame rearrangements only. Some clones are missing; in checked studies, unresolved V genes explain under half, and the rest has no known cause. The table for this sample lists 8,500 to 9,500 clones; roughly 80% of them were counted only once. In total, the top ten clones hold 9.5% to 15% of the sample. The material sequenced was non-adjacent lung tissue. The receptors were gathered from a human donor with non-small cell lung cancer.

The chain couples TRBV28 to TRBJ1-2; 7 nucleotides agree with TRBD1. This CDR3 is 17 amino acids long. Unmatched junction bases numbered 11, after V lost 4 bases and J lost 0 bases. The V gene's germline CDR1 is MDHEN and CDR2 SYDVKM. The CDR3 region has the DNA TGTGCCAGCAGTTCACAGGGGCCCCGGGTGACTAACTATGGCTACACCTTC. Encoded protein: CASSSQGPRVTNYGYTF.

The rearrangement uses TRBV15 and TRBJ1-3; TRBD1 matches at 9 bases. The length of the CDR3 is 18 residues. CDR1 and CDR2 from the germline V gene are LNHNV and YYDKDF (reference sequence). After removal of 2 bases from V and 1 base from J, the junction contained 9 bases not matched to a gene. This CDR3 reads CATSRPLGQGFSGNTIYF. In nucleotides, the CDR3 is TGTGCCACCAGCAGACCCCTCGGACAGGGGTTTTCTGGAAACACCATATATTTT.

The V and J genes are TRBV7-2 and TRBJ2-3; 7 bases line up with TRBD2. The germline V gene has CDR1 SGHTA and CDR2 FQGNSA. V shed 7 bases, J shed 3 bases, and the junction held 10 bases outside the gene matches. The CDR3 contains 15 residues. CDR3 amino acids: CASKTSPDLTDTQYF. For the CDR3, the DNA is TGTGCCAGCAAGACTAGCCCCGACTTAACAGATACGCAGTATTTT.

V gene TRBV4-2 combines with J gene TRBJ2-3; D tentatively reads TRBD1 or TRBD2 (5 bases each). Deletions cut 3 bases from V and 0 bases from J, with 16 bases between. This CDR3 is 17 amino acids long. Germline lookup yields CDR1 LGHNA and CDR2 YNFKEQ. The CDR3 sequence is CASSQEPRGVSTDTQYF. The CDR3 nucleotides read TGTGCCAGCAGCCAGGAACCCCGAGGGGTGAGCACAGATACGCAGTATTTT.

This chain connects TRBV5-6 to TRBJ1-4; D remains unclear. V lost 4 bases and J lost 8, with 9 bases in between. This CDR3 is 12 amino acids long. The germline gives CDR1 SGHDT, CDR2 YYEEEE. CDR3 nucleotide sequence: TGTGCCAGCAGCCGCGAGCAGGAAAAACTGTTTTTT. Translation gives CASSREQEKLFF.

This clone is large in the sample. The chain combines TRBV7-8 with TRBJ2-1; perhaps TRBD1 as D (6 bases). The CDR3 contains 15 residues. Germline CDR1 is SGHVS and CDR2 is FQNEAQ. With 3 bases removed from V and 8 bases from J, the gap between germline ends came to 17 bases. Here the CDR3 DNA reads TGTGCCAGCAGCTTGGGCACAGGGATGACGGATGAGCAGTTCTTC. This codes for CASSLGTGMTDEQFF.

V usage is TRBV5-1 and J usage is TRBJ1-1; D is unclear. The CDR3 runs to 15 residues. CDR1 is SGHRS and CDR2 is YFSETQ in the germline V gene. V was clipped by 4 bases and J by 2 bases, with 15 bases between them. CDR3 nucleotides: TGCGCCAGCAGCCCCCGCTCCCAAAATAACACTGAAGCTTTCTTT. Amino acids: CASSPRSQNNTEAFF. The full variable domain, in which reference TRBV5-1 and TRBJ1-1 provide the parts outside the CDR3, is KAGVTQTPRYLIKTRGQQVTLSCSPISGHRSVSWYQQTPGQGLQFLFEYFSETQRNKGNFPGRFSGRQFSNSRSEMNVSTLELGDSALYLCASSPRSQNNTEAFFGQGTRLTVV.

This clone has only a few counts. The chain has TRBV18 and TRBJ1-4, with no clear D. This CDR3 spans 18 amino acids. V was clipped by 2 bases and J by 6 bases, with 22 bases between them. Germline CDR1 and CDR2: KGHSH and LQKENI. Here the CDR3 DNA reads TGTGCCAGCTCACCAGTAAACCCAGGATACGGCGTCGATGAAAAACTGTTTTTT. Translating gives CASSPVNPGYGVDEKLFF.

This clone was seen a single time. The rearrangement links TRBV6-1 to TRBJ2-3, with a tentative D call TRBD2 (6 bases). The germline V and J ends were trimmed by 6 bases and 5 bases, with 18 bases remaining between them. This CDR3 is built from 15 residues. From germline, CDR1 is MNHNS and CDR2 SASEGT. The CDR3 sequence is CASRETSNSRDTQYF. The CDR3 DNA is TGTGCCAGCAGGGAGACTAGTAACAGTAGAGATACGCAGTATTTT.

The V call is TRBV11-3, the J call TRBJ1-6, with no clear D. The CDR3 totals 14 residues. The V gene lost 2 bases and the J gene lost 11 bases, with 13 bases spanning the gap. The germline V gene has CDR1 SGHNT and CDR2 YENEEA. The CDR3 loop reads CASSLLEAIAPLHF. CDR3 bases: TGTGCCAGCAGCTTACTCGAGGCGATAGCACCCCTCCACTTT.

The chain uses TRBV7-2 and TRBJ2-7, with D possibly TRBD1 on 6 matching bases. From germline, CDR1 is SGHTA and CDR2 FQGNSA. Trimming removed 4 bases from V and 4 bases from J, with 14 bases in between. The CDR3 spans 14 residues. CDR3 coding DNA: TGTGCCAGCAGCTCGCAGGGGATTTTGTACGAGCAGTACTTC. It encodes CASSSQGILYEQYF.

This clone was found a few times. This sequence joins TRBV15 and TRBJ2-1; no definite D call. With 3 bases removed from V and 6 bases from J, the gap between germline ends came to 6 bases. Germline CDR1 and CDR2: LNHNV and YYDKDF (reference sequence). CDR3 length equals 12 residues. The CDR3 DNA is TGTGCCACCAGCAGTCCCGCCAATGAGCAGTTCTTC. Its protein product is CATSSPANEQFF.

This CDR3 reads CASSGQGNTEAFF. The CDR3 DNA is TGCGCCAGCTCGGGACAGGGTAACACTGAAGCTTTCTTT. The chain links TRBV10-2 to TRBJ1-1; 9 nucleotides match TRBD1. Germline V CDR1 and CDR2: WSHSY, SAAADI. The CDR3 is made up of 13 amino acids. J was trimmed by 2 bases and V by 8 bases; bases with no gene match: 3.

The chain has TRBV6-1 and TRBJ2-3; D is uncertain. The germline V gene encodes CDR1 MNHNS and CDR2 SASEGT. The V end was cut by 2 bases, the J end by 2 bases, with 5 bases between. This CDR3 is built from 13 residues. CDR3 nucleotides: TGTGCCAGCAGTGAAACCCACACAGATACGCAGTATTTT. Translation: CASSETHTDTQYF.

The V and J genes are TRBV20-1 and TRBJ1-6; perhaps TRBD1 as D (5 bases). The CDR3 length is 11 residues. Per the germline V gene, CDR1 is DFQATT and CDR2 is SNEGSKA (reference sequence). V was trimmed by 3 bases and J by 12 bases, leaving 9 bases between them. This chain's CDR3 is CSARRGEPLHF. DNA for the CDR3: TGCAGTGCTAGGAGGGGAGAACCCCTCCACTTT.

Only a few counts were recorded for this clone. Other nucleotide sequences from this sample produce the same CDR3. The chain has TRBV5-1 and TRBJ2-2; D ambiguous. The CDR3 extends over 14 amino acids. Germline CDR1 SGHRS, CDR2 YFSETQ. Trimming took off 4 bases at V and 2 bases at J, with 9 bases between the two ends. The CDR3: CASSLDTNTGELFF. The CDR3 DNA reads TGCGCCAGCAGCCTTGACACAAACACCGGGGAGCTGTTTTTT.

This chain connects TRBV7-9 to TRBJ1-2, with TRBD1 identical over 8 bases. The germline gives CDR1 SEHNR, CDR2 FQNEAQ (reference sequence). Unmatched junction bases numbered 17, after V lost 4 bases and J lost 10 bases. The CDR3 has 16 amino acids. This CDR3 is CASSSQPGTGQADYTF. DNA of the CDR3: TGTGCCAGCAGCTCTCAGCCGGGGACAGGACAAGCCGACTACACCTTC.